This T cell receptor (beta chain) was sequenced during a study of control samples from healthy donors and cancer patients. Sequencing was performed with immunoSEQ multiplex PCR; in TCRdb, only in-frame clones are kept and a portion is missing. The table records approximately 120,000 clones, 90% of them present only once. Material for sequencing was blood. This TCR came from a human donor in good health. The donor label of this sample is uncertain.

CDR3 amino acids: CASSLVAGYDEQFF. The CDR3 DNA reads TGCGCCAGCAGCTTGGTTGCGGGGTACGATGAGCAGTTCTTC. The chain joins TRBV5-1 to TRBJ2-1; D perhaps matches TRBD2 (6 bases). CDR1 SGHRS and CDR2 YFSETQ come from the germline V gene. The CDR3 sequence is 14 residues long. The germline V and J ends were trimmed by 0 bases and 8 bases, with 12 bases remaining between them.